Sequencing of this TCR beta chain was carried out in a study of Ad26.COV2.S vaccination and SARS-CoV-2 variants. The treatment here: approximately 18 received Ad26.COV2.S at low or high dose, single or two shots; roughly 5 received placebo; per-sample allocation not given. Samples came from day 63 after the first vaccine or placebo injection. Germline V CDR1 and CDR2: SGHRS, YFSETQ. The CDR3 is 16 residues long. With 0 bases clipped from V and 2 bases from J, the junction kept 5 bases outside the gene matches. Sequencing used immunoSEQ multiplex PCR; TCRdb keeps in-frame clones, though not all of them. This repertoire shows 430,000 or so clones, 75% to 95% found once; its top ten account for 12%.

The source material was peripheral blood, sampled in a trial of Ad26.COV2.S vaccine versus placebo. This sequence was found in a person between 18 and 65 years old who received the Ad26.COV2.S COVID-19 vaccine or a placebo. This chain connects TRBV5-1 to TRBJ2-7; TRBD2 matches at 10 bases. The CDR3 region has the DNA TGCGCCAGCAGCTTGGTGGGACTAGCGAACGCCTACGAGCAGTACTTC. It specifies CASSLVGLANAYEQYF.